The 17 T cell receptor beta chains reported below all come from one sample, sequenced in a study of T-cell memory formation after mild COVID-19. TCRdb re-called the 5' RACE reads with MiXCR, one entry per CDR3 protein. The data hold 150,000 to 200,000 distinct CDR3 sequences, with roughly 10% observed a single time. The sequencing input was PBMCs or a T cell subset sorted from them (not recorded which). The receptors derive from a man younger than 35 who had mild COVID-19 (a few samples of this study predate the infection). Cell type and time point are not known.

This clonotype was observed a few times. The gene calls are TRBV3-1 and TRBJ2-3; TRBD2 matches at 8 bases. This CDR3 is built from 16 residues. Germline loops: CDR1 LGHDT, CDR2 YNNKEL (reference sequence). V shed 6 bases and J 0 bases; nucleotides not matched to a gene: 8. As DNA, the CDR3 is TGTGCCAGCAGTCTCGGTGGCGGGGGGAGCACAGATACGCAGTATTTT. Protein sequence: CASSLGGGGSTDTQYF.

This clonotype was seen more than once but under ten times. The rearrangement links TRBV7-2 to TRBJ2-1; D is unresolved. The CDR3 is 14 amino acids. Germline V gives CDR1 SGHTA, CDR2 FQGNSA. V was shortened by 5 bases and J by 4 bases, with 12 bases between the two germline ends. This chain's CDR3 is CASSPDSYYNEQFF. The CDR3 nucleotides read TGTGCCAGCAGCCCAGACTCTTATTACAATGAGCAGTTCTTC.

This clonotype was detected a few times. As DNA, the CDR3 is TGTGCCAGCAGTTTACAGGGGGCCAAAAACATTCAGTACTTC. It encodes CASSLQGAKNIQYF. The V and J genes are TRBV12-3 or TRBV12-4 and TRBJ2-4, with D tentatively TRBD1 (6 bases). Trimming removed 2 bases from V and 1 base from J, with 6 bases in between. CDR3 length: 14 amino acids.

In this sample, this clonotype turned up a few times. CDR3 sequence: CASSIKGDTEAFF. For the CDR3, the DNA is TGTGCCAGTAGTATTAAGGGGGATACTGAAGCTTTCTTT. The chain has TRBV19 and TRBJ1-1; tentative D call: TRBD1 (6 bases). The ends were cut back, 3 bases at V and 5 bases at J, with 10 bases in the middle. The CDR3 is 13 amino acids. Per the germline V gene, CDR1 is LNHDA and CDR2 is SQIVND (reference sequence). Full variable domain (remainder filled in from reference TRBV19 and TRBJ1-1): DGGITQSPKYLFRKEGQNVTLSCEQNLNHDAMYWYRQDPGQGLRLIYYSQIVNDFQKGDIAEGYSVSREKKESFPLTVTSAQKNPTAFYLCASSIKGDTEAFFGQGTRLTVV.

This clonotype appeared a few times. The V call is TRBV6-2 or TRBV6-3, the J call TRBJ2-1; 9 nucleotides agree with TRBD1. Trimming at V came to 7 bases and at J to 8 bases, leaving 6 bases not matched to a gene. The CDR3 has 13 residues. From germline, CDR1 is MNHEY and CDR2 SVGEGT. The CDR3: CASKRQGGDEQFF. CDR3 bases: TGTGCCAGCAAAAGACAGGGGGGCGATGAGCAGTTCTTC.

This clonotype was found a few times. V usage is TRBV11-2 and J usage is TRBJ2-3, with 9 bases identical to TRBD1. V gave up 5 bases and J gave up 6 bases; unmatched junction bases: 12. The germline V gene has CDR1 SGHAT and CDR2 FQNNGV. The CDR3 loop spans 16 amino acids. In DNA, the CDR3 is TGTGCCAGCAGCACTATCCGGGACAGGGAGCTGGATACGCAGTATTTT. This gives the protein CASSTIRDRELDTQYF.

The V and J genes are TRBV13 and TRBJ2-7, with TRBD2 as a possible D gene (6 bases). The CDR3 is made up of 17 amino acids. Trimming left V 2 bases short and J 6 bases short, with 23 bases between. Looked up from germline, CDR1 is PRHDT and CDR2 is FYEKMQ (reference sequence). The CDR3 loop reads CASSLLGGRGLRGEQYV. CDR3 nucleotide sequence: TGTGCCAGCAGCTTATTAGGAGGGAGAGGCTTAAGGGGCGAGCAGTACGTC.

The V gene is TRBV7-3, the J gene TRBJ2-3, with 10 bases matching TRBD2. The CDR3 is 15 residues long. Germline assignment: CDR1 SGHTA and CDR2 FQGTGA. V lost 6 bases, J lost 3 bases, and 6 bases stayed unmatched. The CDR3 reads CASRLAGGPTDTQYF. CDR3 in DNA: TGTGCCAGCAGATTAGCGGGGGGCCCGACAGATACGCAGTATTTT. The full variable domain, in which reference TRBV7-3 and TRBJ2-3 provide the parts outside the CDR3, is GAGVSQTPSNKVTEKGKYVELRCDPISGHTALYWYRQSLGQGPEFLIYFQGTGAADDSGLPNDRFFAVRPEGSVSTLKIQRTERGDSAVYLCASRLAGGPTDTQYFGPGTRLTVL.

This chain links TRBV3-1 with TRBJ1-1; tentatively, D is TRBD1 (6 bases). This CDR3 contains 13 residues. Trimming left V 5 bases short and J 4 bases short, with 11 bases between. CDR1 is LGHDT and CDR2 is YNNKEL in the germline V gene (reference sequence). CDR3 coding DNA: TGTGCCAGCAGCACCGAGGGGGGCACTGAAGCTTTCTTT. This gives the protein CASSTEGGTEAFF.

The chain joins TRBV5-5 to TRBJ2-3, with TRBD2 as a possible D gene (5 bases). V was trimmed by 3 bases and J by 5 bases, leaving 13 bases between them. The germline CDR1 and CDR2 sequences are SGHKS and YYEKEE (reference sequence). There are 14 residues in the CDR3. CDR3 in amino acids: CASSSHLREDTQYF. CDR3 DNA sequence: TGTGCCAGCAGCTCCCATTTGAGGGAAGATACGCAGTATTTT.

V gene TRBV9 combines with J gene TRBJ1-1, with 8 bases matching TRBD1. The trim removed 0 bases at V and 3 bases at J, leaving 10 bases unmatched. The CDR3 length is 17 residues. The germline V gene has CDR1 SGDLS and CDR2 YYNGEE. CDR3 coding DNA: TGTGCCAGCAGCGTAGGAATACAGGGGGGCAGGGACACTGAAGCTTTCTTT. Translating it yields CASSVGIQGGRDTEAFF.

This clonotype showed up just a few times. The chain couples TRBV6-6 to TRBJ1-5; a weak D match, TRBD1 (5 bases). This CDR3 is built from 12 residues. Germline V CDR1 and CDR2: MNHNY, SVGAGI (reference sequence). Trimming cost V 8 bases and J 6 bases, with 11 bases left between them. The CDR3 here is CASFGGGQPQHF. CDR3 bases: TGTGCCAGCTTCGGGGGGGGTCAGCCCCAGCATTTT.

DNA for the CDR3: TGTGCCAGCTCACCGGGAGAATCGGGCAATCAGCCCCAGCATTTT. Translated: CASSPGESGNQPQHF. This rearrangement joins TRBV18 to TRBJ1-5; unclear D gene. CDR3 length: 15 amino acids. Looked up from germline, CDR1 is KGHSH and CDR2 is LQKENI. V gave up 3 bases and J gave up 2 bases, with 11 bases separating them.

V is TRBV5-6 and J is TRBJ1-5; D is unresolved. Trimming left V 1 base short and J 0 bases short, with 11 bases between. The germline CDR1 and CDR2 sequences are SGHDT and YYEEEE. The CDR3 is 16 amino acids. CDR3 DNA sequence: TGTGCCAGCAGCTTGTGGGCAGCCTTTAGCAATCAGCCCCAGCATTTT. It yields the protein CASSLWAAFSNQPQHF.

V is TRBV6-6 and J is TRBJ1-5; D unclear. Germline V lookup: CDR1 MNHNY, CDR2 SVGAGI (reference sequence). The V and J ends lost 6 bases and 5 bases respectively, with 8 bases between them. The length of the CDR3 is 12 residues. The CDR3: CASSHDYQPQHF. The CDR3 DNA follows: TGTGCCAGCAGCCATGACTATCAGCCCCAGCATTTT.

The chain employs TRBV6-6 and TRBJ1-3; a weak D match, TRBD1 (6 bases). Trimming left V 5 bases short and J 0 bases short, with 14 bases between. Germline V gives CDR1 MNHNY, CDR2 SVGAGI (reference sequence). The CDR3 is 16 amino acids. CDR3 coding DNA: TGTGCCAGCAGTATATGGGGGCCAAGCTCTGGAAACACCATATATTTT. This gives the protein CASSIWGPSSGNTIYF.

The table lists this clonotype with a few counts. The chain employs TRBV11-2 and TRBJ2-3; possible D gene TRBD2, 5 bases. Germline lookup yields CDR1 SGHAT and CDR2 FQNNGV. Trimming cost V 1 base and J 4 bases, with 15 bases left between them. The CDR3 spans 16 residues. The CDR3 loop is CASSLGTPLAADTQYF. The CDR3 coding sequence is TGTGCCAGCAGCTTAGGGACTCCTTTGGCGGCAGATACGCAGTATTTT.